The 24 T cell receptor beta chains reported below all come from one sample, sequenced in a study of read filtering for tumor transcriptome and immune sequencing. The library was built from about 400 ng RNA with molecular barcoded adaptors for alpha/delta and beta/gamma chains. TCRdb re-called the reads through MiXCR, storing one row per CDR3 protein. The data show approximately 57,000 distinct CDR3 sequences, 9% to 15% seen once. What was sequenced was a population of CD138-negative cells sorted from bone marrow. The receptors shown here come from a donor older than 35 with multiple myeloma.

The table lists this clonotype with many counts. The V call is TRBV5-1, the J call TRBJ2-7; tentatively, D is TRBD1 (5 bases). Trimming removed 0 bases at V and 5 bases at J, with 9 bases between. The CDR3 covers 13 residues. CDR1 SGHRS and CDR2 YFSETQ come from the germline V gene. CDR3: CASSLVVRDEQYF. The DNA for the CDR3 is TGCGCCAGCAGCTTGGTCGTCAGGGACGAGCAGTACTTC.

In its sample, this clonotype was seen many times. As DNA, the CDR3 is TGTGCCAGCGGGTTCCGCACAGATACGCAGTATTTT. It translates to CASGFRTDTQYF. This chain joins TRBV2 and TRBJ2-3; D unclear. Per the germline V gene, CDR1 is SNHLY and CDR2 is FYNNEI. V was pared by 8 bases and J by 1 base, with 7 bases between. The CDR3 contains 12 residues.

The rearrangement links TRBV16 to TRBJ2-3, with 12 bases matching TRBD1. Germline V CDR1 and CDR2: KGHSY, FQNENV. V lost 4 bases and J lost 8; bases outside the gene matches: 10. The CDR3 runs to 16 residues. The CDR3 DNA reads as TGTGCCAGCAGCCCACCGGGACAGGGGGCAAGTGGTACGCAGTATTTT. It yields the protein CASSPPGQGASGTQYF.

Of note for this clonotype: This sequence may be a read error, since a much larger clone differs from it by one base. V gene TRBV24-1 combines with J gene TRBJ1-1; TRBD1 might be the D (5 bases). From germline, CDR1 is KGHDR and CDR2 SFDVKD. The CDR3 runs to 13 residues. DNA of the CDR3: TGTGTCACCAGTGACGGGGGGAACACTGAAGCTTTCTTT. Translation: CVTSDGGNTEAFF.

This clonotype was seen at least ten times. The chain is built from TRBV20-1 and TRBJ2-3; unclear D gene. V gave up 0 bases and J gave up 0 bases, with 10 bases separating them. Per the germline V gene, CDR1 is DFQATT and CDR2 is SNEGSKA (reference sequence). The CDR3 runs 15 residues. CDR3 protein: CSARDGPQSTDTQYF. CDR3 nucleotide sequence: TGCAGTGCTAGAGATGGTCCACAGAGCACAGATACGCAGTATTTT.

This clonotype was found many times. V is TRBV12-3 or TRBV12-4 and J is TRBJ2-1, with D hard to call. CDR3 size: 13 residues. The V end lost 4 bases, the J end lost 4 bases, and 8 bases lay between the germline ends. CDR3 in amino acids: CASSSQSYNEQFF. The DNA for the CDR3 is TGTGCCAGCAGTTCCCAGAGTTACAATGAGCAGTTCTTC.

The chain has TRBV27 and TRBJ2-2, with D possibly called TRBD1 or TRBD2 (5 bases each). V lost 2 bases to trimming and J lost 9 bases, with 19 bases between them. This CDR3 contains 16 residues. Germline V gives CDR1 MNHEY, CDR2 SMNVEV (reference sequence). The CDR3 region is CASSLRQGEGTRELFF. CDR3 DNA sequence: TGTGCCAGCAGTTTACGGCAGGGCGAGGGGACCAGGGAGCTGTTTTTT.

This clonotype was observed at least ten times. This chain uses TRBV20-1 with TRBJ1-6; the match to TRBD1 covers 7 bases. Germline V gene data show CDR1 as DFQATT and CDR2 as SNEGSKA (reference sequence). Unmatched junction bases numbered 5, after V lost 3 bases and J lost 0 bases. This CDR3 has 16 residues. CDR3 region: CSARGGQSSYNSPLHF. DNA for the CDR3: TGCAGTGCTAGGGGGGGACAGAGCTCCTATAATTCACCCCTCCACTTT.

This clonotype was observed many times. CDR3 coding DNA: TGTGCCACCTGGGGGGGGCAGAACACTGAAGCTTTCTTT. This translates into CATWGGQNTEAFF. The chain uses TRBV2 and TRBJ1-1; D is possibly TRBD1 (6 bases). Per the germline V gene, CDR1 is SNHLY and CDR2 is FYNNEI. V was clipped by 10 bases and J by 1 base, with 13 bases between them. The length of the CDR3 is 13 residues. Full variable domain (rest looked up from reference TRBV2 and TRBJ1-1): EPEVTQTPSHQVTQMGQEVILRCVPISNHLYFYWYRQILGQKVEFLVSFYNNEISEKSEIFDDQFSVERPDGSNFTLKIRSTKLEDSAMYFCATWGGQNTEAFFGQGTRLTVV.

This clonotype was seen many times. The chain uses TRBV20-1 and TRBJ1-5; D not resolved. The germline CDR1 and CDR2 sequences are DFQATT and SNEGSKA (reference sequence). The CDR3 contains 16 residues. V lost 0 bases, J lost 4 bases, and 16 bases lay in between. CDR3 nucleotides: TGCAGTGCTAGAGATTTAGCTAGAGCGGGTAATCAGCCCCAGCATTTT. Encoded protein: CSARDLARAGNQPQHF.

The sample holds many counts of this clonotype. The V call is TRBV5-1, the J call TRBJ1-5; D remains unclear. The V end was cut by 4 bases, the J end by 3 bases, with 8 bases between. Germline lookup yields CDR1 SGHRS and CDR2 YFSETQ. The CDR3 consists of 13 residues. The CDR3 loop reads CASSRNPNQPQHF. The CDR3 DNA reads as TGCGCCAGCAGCCGGAACCCCAATCAGCCCCAGCATTTT.

The table lists this clonotype with many counts. The J gene is TRBJ2-2, the V gene TRBV20-1; TRBD1 agrees at 8 bases. There are 13 residues in the CDR3. J lost 7 bases, V lost 3 bases, and 4 bases had no gene match. CDR1 and CDR2 from the germline V gene are DFQATT and SNEGSKA (reference sequence). CDR3 residues: CSASQTGVGELFF. In nucleotides, the CDR3 is TGCAGTGCTAGCCAGACAGGGGTCGGGGAGCTGTTTTTT.

This clonotype was seen at least ten times. V and J are TRBV7-8 and TRBJ2-3; the match to TRBD2 covers 14 bases. The length of the CDR3 is 16 residues. Germline assignment: CDR1 SGHVS and CDR2 FQNEAQ. With 5 bases clipped from V and 3 bases from J, the junction kept 4 bases outside the gene matches. The CDR3 coding sequence is TGTGCCAGCAGCCAGGGACTAGCGGGGGATACAGATACGCAGTATTTT. Protein sequence: CASSQGLAGDTDTQYF.

The rearrangement uses TRBV7-8 and TRBJ2-2, with D possibly TRBD1 on 7 matching bases. Germline CDR1 reads SGHVS; CDR2 reads FQNEAQ. V gave up 10 bases and J gave up 5 bases, with 11 bases separating them. CDR3 length: 12 residues. The CDR3 loop is CATSGGTGELFF. Here the CDR3 DNA reads TGTGCCACCTCAGGGGGGACCGGGGAGCTGTTTTTT.

Comments on this clonotype: With a much larger clone just one base away, this may be a read error. V gene TRBV6-5 combines with J gene TRBJ2-7; D is possibly TRBD2 (5 bases). V lost 0 bases, J lost 2 bases, and 14 bases lay in between. CDR1 and CDR2 (germline): MNHEY, SVGAGI. The CDR3 contains 16 residues. The CDR3 is CASSYSKPSLTYEQYF. The CDR3 nucleotides are TGTGCCAGCAGTTACTCGAAGCCTAGCCTTACCTACGAGCAGTACTTC.

The chain couples TRBV3-1 to TRBJ2-7, with D unresolved. The germline V and J ends were trimmed by 3 bases and 6 bases, with 12 bases remaining between them. Germline V gene sequence: CDR1 LGHDT, CDR2 YNNKEL (reference sequence). The CDR3 is made up of 13 amino acids. DNA for the CDR3: TGTGCCAGCAGCCACGAGGACCGGCTCGAGCAGTACTTC. This sequence encodes CASSHEDRLEQYF.

This clonotype has a count of ten or more. The V call is TRBV9, the J call TRBJ1-1; perhaps TRBD1 as D (5 bases). CDR1 and CDR2 from the germline V gene are SGDLS and YYNGEE. The CDR3 has 14 residues. V was pared by 0 bases and J by 10 bases, with 16 bases between. In DNA form, the CDR3 reads TGTGCCAGCAGCGTAGAGGGACTCCCCAGCGGAGCTTTCTTT. Translated: CASSVEGLPSGAFF.

Only a few counts were recorded for this clonotype. The chain employs TRBV5-6 and TRBJ2-4, with D hard to call. V lost 3 bases, J lost 7 bases, and 14 bases lay in between. CDR3 length equals 14 residues. Germline V gene data show CDR1 as SGHDT and CDR2 as YYEEEE. This CDR3 reads CASSWRALGNIQYF. Here the CDR3 DNA reads TGTGCCAGCAGCTGGCGAGCGCTCGGCAACATTCAGTACTTC.

This clonotype is labeled as medium-sized. The V gene is TRBV2, the J gene TRBJ1-5, with D tentatively TRBD1 (6 bases). V lost 6 bases, J lost 3 bases, and 18 bases lay in between. The V gene's germline CDR1 is SNHLY and CDR2 FYNNEI. The CDR3 spans 16 residues. CDR3 coding DNA: TGTGCCAGCAGACAACAGGGAAGTGGGCTCAATCAGCCCCAGCATTTT. It yields the protein CASRQQGSGLNQPQHF.

This clonotype appeared many times. The chain links TRBV20-1 to TRBJ2-1, with D perhaps assigned TRBD1 or TRBD2 (6 bases each). The CDR3 runs to 13 residues. Trimming cost V 1 base and J 7 bases, with 11 bases left between them. CDR1 is DFQATT and CDR2 is SNEGSKA in the germline V gene (reference sequence). The CDR3 DNA reads TGCAGTGCTAGAGGGGGGGCGCAGAATGAGCAGTTCTTC. Its protein product is CSARGGAQNEQFF.

This clonotype was recorded many times. The J gene is TRBJ2-1, the V gene TRBV5-1, with D tentatively TRBD1 or TRBD2 (5 bases each). The length of the CDR3 is 13 residues. Trimming pared 3 bases from V and 6 bases from J, leaving 10 bases between. CDR1 and CDR2 (germline): SGHRS, YFSETQ. The DNA for the CDR3 is TGCGCCAGCAGCTACGGGACGGTCAATGAGCAGTTCTTC. Translated: CASSYGTVNEQFF.

This clonotype was detected ten times or more. The V call is TRBV7-9, the J call TRBJ1-2; D remains unclear. Deletions cut 1 base from V and 8 bases from J, with 11 bases between. The CDR3 loop spans 13 amino acids. Germline V gene data show CDR1 as SEHNR and CDR2 as FQNEAQ (reference sequence). CDR3 residues: CASSLGTELGYTF. The CDR3 nucleotides are TGTGCCAGCAGCTTAGGAACAGAATTAGGCTACACCTTC.

On this clonotype itself: A read error may account for a junction end that differs from germline. This chain joins TRBV19 and TRBJ2-1; weak D call: TRBD2 (5 bases). Germline V lookup: CDR1 LNHDA, CDR2 SQIVND (reference sequence). This CDR3 spans 15 amino acids. The CDR3 protein is CARSAAGMKYNELFF. CDR3 sequence (DNA): TGTGCCAGAAGTGCCGCCGGGATGAAGTACAATGAGCTGTTCTTC. The complete variable domain, with remaining parts taken from reference TRBV19 and TRBJ2-1, reads DGGITQSPKYLFRKEGQNVTLSCEQNLNHDAMYWYRQDPGQGLRLIYYSQIVNDFQKGDIAEGYSVSREKKESFPLTVTSAQKNPTAFYLCARSAAGMKYNELFFGPGTRLTVL.

As regards this clonotype: A read error likely explains this, since a far larger clone differs by one base. The V call is TRBV7-3, the J call TRBJ2-1; D remains ambiguous. V lost 7 bases and J 5 bases, leaving 6 bases between the germline ends. Looked up from germline, CDR1 is SGHTA and CDR2 is FQGTGA. This CDR3 has 11 amino acids. The CDR3, as DNA: TGTGCCAGCAACCAGCACAATGAGCAGTTCTTC. Its translation is CASNQHNEQFF.